The rows below give T cell receptor beta chains drawn from one sample of a study of monozygotic twins with inflammatory bowel disease. No DNA is given; TCRdb re-called the 5' RACE reads and lists each CDR3 protein once. This sample's table has roughly 330,000 distinct CDR3 sequences. The specimen was blood. These receptors were obtained from a human donor with ulcerative colitis or Crohn's disease, or a healthy co-twin of an affected twin (not recorded which). Each CDR3 is given with its conserved first and last residue.

v_call,j_call,cdr3_aa
TRBV7-9,TRBJ1-6,CASSSWDREGSPLHF
TRBV19,TRBJ2-4,CASKDRGEDIQYF
TRBV27,TRBJ1-2,CASSFRSFYLGDSVYGYTF
TRBV7-2,TRBJ1-1,CASSSTGGGTEAFF
TRBV5-1,TRBJ2-5,CASSLAGTGGLADQETQYF
TRBV7-2,TRBJ1-4,CASSLAPGVNEKLFF
TRBV5-1,TRBJ2-3,CASMTSGLTDTQYF
TRBV6-5,TRBJ1-4,CASSLDRRDEKLFF
TRBV12-3/TRBV12-4,TRBJ2-2,CASTYFGELFF
TRBV5-8,TRBJ2-3,CASSTGQGSTDTQYF
TRBV6-2/TRBV6-3,TRBJ2-7,CASSWTLREQYF
TRBV20-1,TRBJ2-3,CSASGLAKGPDTQYF
TRBV10-3,TRBJ1-6,CAISVGTGALNSPLHF
TRBV9,TRBJ2-2,CASSGGKNTGELFF
TRBV12-3/TRBV12-4,TRBJ2-5,CASSFIRGETQYF
TRBV6-1,TRBJ1-5,CASSEATGTRRVQPQHF
TRBV28,TRBJ1-1,CASSLSGRRGTEAFF
TRBV27,TRBJ2-1,CATRRDRGSSEQFF
TRBV28,TRBJ2-2,CASSSGQINTGELFF
TRBV11-1,TRBJ2-2,CASSLIGGSNTGELFF
TRBV29-1,TRBJ2-2,CSVSGTGFGGELFF
TRBV24-1,TRBJ2-3,CATSTTKTSTDTQYF
TRBV30,TRBJ1-4,CAWSVQGEKLFF
TRBV4-1,TRBJ2-1,CASRHTRGRANQFF
TRBV5-1,TRBJ2-7,CASSFGQGGEQYF
TRBV5-1,TRBJ2-1,CATSLGGASSYNEQFF
TRBV5-1,TRBJ2-3,CASSLSGLRDTQYF
TRBV6-5,TRBJ1-2,CASSSTPKGVDGYTF
TRBV5-1,TRBJ2-7,CASSFRDNSYEQYF
TRBV28,TRBJ1-2,CASNNRGIEGSYTF
TRBV24-1,TRBJ2-4,CATSDRQGAKNMQYF